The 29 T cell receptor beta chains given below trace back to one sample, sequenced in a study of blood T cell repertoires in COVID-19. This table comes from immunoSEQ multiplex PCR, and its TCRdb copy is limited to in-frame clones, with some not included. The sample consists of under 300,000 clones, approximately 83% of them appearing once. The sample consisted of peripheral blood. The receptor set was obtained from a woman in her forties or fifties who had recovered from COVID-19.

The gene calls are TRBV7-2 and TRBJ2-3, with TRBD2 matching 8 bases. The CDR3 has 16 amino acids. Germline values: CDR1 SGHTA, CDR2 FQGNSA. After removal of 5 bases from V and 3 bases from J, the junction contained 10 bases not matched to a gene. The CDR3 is CASSLGLVGGTDTQYF. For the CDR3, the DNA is TGTGCCAGCAGCCTGGGACTAGTCGGGGGAACAGATACGCAGTATTTT.

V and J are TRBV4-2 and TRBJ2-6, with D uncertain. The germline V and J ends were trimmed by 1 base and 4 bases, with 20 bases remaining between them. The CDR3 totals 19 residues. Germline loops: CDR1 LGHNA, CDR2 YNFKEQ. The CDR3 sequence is CASSQVGIARSRGANVLTF. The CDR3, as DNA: TGTGCCAGCAGCCAAGTCGGTATCGCACGGTCGAGAGGGGCCAACGTCCTGACTTTC.

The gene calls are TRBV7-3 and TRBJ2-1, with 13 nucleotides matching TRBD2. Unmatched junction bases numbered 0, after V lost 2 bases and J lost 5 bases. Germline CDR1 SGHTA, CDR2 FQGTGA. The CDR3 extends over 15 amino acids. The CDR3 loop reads CASSLGTSGDNEQFF. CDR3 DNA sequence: TGTGCCAGCAGCTTAGGGACTAGCGGGGACAATGAGCAGTTCTTC.

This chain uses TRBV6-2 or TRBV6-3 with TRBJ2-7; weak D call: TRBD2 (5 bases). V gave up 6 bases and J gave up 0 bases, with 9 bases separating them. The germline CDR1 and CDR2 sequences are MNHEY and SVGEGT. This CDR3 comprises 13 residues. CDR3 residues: CASSWEISYEQYF. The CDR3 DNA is TGTGCCAGCAGCTGGGAGATCTCCTACGAGCAGTACTTC.

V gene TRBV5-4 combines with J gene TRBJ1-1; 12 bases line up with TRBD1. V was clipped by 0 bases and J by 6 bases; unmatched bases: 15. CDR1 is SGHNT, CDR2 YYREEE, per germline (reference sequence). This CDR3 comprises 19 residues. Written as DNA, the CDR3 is TGTGCCAGCAGCTTGGACTCCTTTGGGACAGGGGGCTATGGGGCTGAAGCTTTCTTT. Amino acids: CASSLDSFGTGGYGAEAFF.

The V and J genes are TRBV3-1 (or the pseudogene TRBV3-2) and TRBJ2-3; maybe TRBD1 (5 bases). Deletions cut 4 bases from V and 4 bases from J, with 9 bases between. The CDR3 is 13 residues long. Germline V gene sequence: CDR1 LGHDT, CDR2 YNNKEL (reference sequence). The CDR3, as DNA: TGTGCCAGCAGCCTCCAGGGCCCAGATACGCAGTATTTT. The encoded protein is CASSLQGPDTQYF.

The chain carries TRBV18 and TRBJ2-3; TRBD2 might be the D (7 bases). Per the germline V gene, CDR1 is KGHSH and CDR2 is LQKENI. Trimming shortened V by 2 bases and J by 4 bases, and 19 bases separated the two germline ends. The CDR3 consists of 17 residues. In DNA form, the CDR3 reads TGTGCCAGCTCACCATTACCGGGGGGCAACGTCCCAGATACGCAGTATTTT. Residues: CASSPLPGGNVPDTQYF.

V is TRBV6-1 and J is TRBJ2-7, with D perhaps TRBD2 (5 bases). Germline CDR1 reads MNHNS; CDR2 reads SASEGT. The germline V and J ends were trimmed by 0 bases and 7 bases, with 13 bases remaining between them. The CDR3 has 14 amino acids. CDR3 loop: CASSEASGAGEQYF. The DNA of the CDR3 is TGTGCCAGCAGTGAAGCATCAGGTGCGGGTGAGCAGTACTTC.

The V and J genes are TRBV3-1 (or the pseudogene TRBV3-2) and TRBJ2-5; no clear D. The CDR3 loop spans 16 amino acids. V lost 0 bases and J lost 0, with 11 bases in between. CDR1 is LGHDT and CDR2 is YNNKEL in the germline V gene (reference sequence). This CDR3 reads CASSQDRTDDQETQYF. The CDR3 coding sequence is TGTGCCAGCAGCCAAGATAGAACAGACGACCAAGAGACCCAGTACTTC.

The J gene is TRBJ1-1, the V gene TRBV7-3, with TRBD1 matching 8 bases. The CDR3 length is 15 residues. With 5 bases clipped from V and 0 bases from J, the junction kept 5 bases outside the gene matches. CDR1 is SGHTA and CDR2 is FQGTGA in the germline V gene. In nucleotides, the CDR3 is TGTGCCAGCAGCCAAGGGACAGGTCTGAACACTGAAGCTTTCTTT. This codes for CASSQGTGLNTEAFF. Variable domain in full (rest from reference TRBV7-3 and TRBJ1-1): GAGVSQTPSNKVTEKGKYVELRCDPISGHTALYWYRQSLGQGPEFLIYFQGTGAADDSGLPNDRFFAVRPEGSVSTLKIQRTERGDSAVYLCASSQGTGLNTEAFFGQGTRLTVV.

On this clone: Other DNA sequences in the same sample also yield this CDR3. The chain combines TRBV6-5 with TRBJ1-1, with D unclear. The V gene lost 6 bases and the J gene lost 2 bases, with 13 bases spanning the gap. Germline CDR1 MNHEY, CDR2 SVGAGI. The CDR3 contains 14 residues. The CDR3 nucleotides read TGTGCCAGCAGCCGAGGGCAGCTAAACACTGAAGCTTTCTTT. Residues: CASSRGQLNTEAFF.

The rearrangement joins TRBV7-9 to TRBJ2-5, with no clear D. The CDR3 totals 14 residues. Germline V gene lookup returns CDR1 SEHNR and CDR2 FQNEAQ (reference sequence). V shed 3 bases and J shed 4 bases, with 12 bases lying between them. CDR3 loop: CASSFSLPGETQYF. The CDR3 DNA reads TGTGCCAGCAGCTTTTCCTTGCCGGGAGAGACCCAGTACTTC. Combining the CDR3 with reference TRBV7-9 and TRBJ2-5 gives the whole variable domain DTGVSQNPRHKITKRGQNVTFRCDPISEHNRLYWYRQTLGQGPEFLTYFQNEAQLEKSRLLSDRFSAERPKGSFSTLEIQRTEQGDSAMYLCASSFSLPGETQYFGPGTRLLVL.

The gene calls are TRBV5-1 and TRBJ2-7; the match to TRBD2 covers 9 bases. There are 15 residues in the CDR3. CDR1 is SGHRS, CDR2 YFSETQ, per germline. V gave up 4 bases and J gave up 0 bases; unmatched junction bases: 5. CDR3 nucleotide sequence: TGCGCCAGCAGCCCTGCGGGAGGGCGCTCCTACGAGCAGTACTTC. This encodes CASSPAGGRSYEQYF.

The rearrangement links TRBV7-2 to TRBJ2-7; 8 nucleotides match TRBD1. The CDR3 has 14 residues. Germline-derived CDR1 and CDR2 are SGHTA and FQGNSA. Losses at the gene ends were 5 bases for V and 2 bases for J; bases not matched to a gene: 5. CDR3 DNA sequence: TGTGCCAGCAGCCCCGACAGGGGACCCTACGAGCAGTACTTC. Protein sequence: CASSPDRGPYEQYF.

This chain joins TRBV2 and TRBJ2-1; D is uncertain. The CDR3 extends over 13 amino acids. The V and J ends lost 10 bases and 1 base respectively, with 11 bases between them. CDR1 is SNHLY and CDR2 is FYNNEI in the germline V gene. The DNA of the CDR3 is TGTGCCACCCGACTTTTATCCTACAATGAGCAGTTCTTC. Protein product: CATRLLSYNEQFF.

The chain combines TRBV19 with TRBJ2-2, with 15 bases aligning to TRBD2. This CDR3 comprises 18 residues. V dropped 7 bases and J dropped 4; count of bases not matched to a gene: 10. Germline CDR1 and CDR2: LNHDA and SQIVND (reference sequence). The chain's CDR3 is CASKPQGLAGGSTGELFF. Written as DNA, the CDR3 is TGTGCCAGTAAGCCCCAAGGACTAGCGGGAGGGTCCACCGGGGAGCTGTTTTTT. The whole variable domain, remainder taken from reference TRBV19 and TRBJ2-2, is DGGITQSPKYLFRKEGQNVTLSCEQNLNHDAMYWYRQDPGQGLRLIYYSQIVNDFQKGDIAEGYSVSREKKESFPLTVTSAQKNPTAFYLCASKPQGLAGGSTGELFFGEGSRLTVL.

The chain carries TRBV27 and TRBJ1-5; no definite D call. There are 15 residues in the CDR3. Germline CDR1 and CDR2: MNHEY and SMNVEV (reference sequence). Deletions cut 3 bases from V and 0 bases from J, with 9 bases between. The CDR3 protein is CASSLSGLSNQPQHF. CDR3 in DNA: TGTGCCAGCAGTTTGAGTGGTCTTAGCAATCAGCCCCAGCATTTT.

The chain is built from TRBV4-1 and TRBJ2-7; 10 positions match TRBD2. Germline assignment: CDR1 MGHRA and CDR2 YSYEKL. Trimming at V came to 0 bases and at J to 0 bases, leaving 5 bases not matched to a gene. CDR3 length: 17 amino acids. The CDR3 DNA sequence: TGCGCCAGCAGCCAAGATCCTAGCGGGGGTTACTCCTACGAGCAGTACTTC. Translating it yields CASSQDPSGGYSYEQYF.

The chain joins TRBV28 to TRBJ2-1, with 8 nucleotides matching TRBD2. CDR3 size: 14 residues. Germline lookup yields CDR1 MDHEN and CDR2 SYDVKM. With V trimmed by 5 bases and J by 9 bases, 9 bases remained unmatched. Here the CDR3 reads CASSAPGTSSEQFF. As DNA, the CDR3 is TGTGCCAGCAGTGCACCCGGGACTAGTAGTGAGCAGTTCTTC. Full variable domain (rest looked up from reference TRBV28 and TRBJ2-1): DVKVTQSSRYLVKRTGEKVFLECVQDMDHENMFWYRQDPGLGLRLIYFSYDVKMKEKGDIPEGYSVSREKKERFSLILESASTNQTSMYLCASSAPGTSSEQFFGPGTRLTVL.

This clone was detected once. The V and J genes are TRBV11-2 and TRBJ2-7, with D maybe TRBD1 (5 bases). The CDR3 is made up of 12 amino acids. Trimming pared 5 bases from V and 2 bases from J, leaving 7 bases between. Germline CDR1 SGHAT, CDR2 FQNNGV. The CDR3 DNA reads TGTGCCAGCAGCGCCAGGGCCTACGAGCAGTACTTC. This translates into CASSARAYEQYF.

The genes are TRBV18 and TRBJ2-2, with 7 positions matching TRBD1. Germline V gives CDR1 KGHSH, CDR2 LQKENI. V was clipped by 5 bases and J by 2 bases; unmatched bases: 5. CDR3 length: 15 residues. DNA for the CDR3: TGTGCCAGCTCATCCGGGACAGTTAACACCGGGGAGCTGTTTTTT. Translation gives CASSSGTVNTGELFF. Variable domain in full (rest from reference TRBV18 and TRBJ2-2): NAGVMQNPRHLVRRRGQEARLRCSPMKGHSHVYWYRQLPEEGLKFMVYLQKENIIDESGMPKERFSAEFPKEGPSILRIQQVVRGDSAAYFCASSSGTVNTGELFFGEGSRLTVL.

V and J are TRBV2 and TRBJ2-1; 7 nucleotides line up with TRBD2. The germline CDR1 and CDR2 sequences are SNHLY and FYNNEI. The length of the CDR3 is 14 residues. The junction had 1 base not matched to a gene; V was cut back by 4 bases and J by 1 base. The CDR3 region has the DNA TGTGCCAGCAGTGGGGGGGGGTCCTACAATGAGCAGTTCTTC. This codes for CASSGGGSYNEQFF.

For the CDR3, the DNA is TGTGCCTGGAGCGAGCGGGACACCCATTCGGGTTTCTATGGCTACACCTTC. Residues: CAWSERDTHSGFYGYTF. This chain links TRBV30 with TRBJ1-2, with D possibly being TRBD1 (6 bases). Trimming pared 3 bases from V and 4 bases from J, leaving 24 bases between. Germline CDR1 reads GTSNPN; CDR2 reads SVGIG (reference sequence). This CDR3 is built from 17 residues. The full variable domain, completed using reference TRBV30 and TRBJ1-2, is SQTIHQWPATLVQPVGSPLSLECTVEGTSNPNLYWYRQAAGRGLQLLFYSVGIGQISSEVPQNLSASRPQDRQFILSSKKLLLSDSGFYLCAWSERDTHSGFYGYTFGSGTRLTVV.

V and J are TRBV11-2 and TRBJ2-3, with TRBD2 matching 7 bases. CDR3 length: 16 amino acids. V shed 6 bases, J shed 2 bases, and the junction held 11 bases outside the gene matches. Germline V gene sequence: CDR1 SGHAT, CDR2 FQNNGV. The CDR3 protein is CASSPAGEGTTDTQYF. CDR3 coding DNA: TGTGCCAGCAGTCCCGCGGGGGAGGGAACCACAGATACGCAGTATTTT.

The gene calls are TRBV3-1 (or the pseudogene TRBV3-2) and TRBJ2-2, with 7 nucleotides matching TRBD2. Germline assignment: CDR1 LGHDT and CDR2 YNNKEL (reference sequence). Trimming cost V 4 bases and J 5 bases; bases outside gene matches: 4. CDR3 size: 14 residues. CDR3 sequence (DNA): TGTGCCAGCAGCCTCGGGACTATTACCGGGGAGCTGTTTTTT. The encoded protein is CASSLGTITGELFF.

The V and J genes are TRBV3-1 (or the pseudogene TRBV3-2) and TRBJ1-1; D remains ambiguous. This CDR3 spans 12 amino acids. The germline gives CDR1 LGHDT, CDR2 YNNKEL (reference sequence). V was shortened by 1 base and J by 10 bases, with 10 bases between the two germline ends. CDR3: CASSQGPGRAFF. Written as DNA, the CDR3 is TGTGCCAGCAGCCAAGGGCCCGGGAGAGCTTTCTTT.

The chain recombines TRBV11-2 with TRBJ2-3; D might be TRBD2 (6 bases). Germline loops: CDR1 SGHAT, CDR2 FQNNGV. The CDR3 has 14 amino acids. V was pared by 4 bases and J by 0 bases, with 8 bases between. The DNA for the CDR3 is TGTGCCAGCAGCTCGCTAGCGAGCACAGATACGCAGTATTTT. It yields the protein CASSSLASTDTQYF.

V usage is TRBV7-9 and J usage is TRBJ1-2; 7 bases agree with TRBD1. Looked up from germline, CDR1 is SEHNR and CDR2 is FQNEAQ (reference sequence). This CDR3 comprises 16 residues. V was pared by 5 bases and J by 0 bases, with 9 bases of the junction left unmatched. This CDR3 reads CASSLAGQTSNYGYTF. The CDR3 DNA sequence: TGTGCCAGCAGCCTCGCGGGACAGACCTCTAACTATGGCTACACCTTC.

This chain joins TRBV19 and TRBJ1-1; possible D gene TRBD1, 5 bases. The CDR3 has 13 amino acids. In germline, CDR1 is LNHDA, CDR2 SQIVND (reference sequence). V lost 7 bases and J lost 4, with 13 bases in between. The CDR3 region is CASNPRDGTEAFF. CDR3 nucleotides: TGTGCCAGTAACCCCAGGGATGGCACTGAAGCTTTCTTT.